This T cell receptor (beta chain) was identified in a study of blood T cell repertoires in COVID-19. The wider study: Sample material is recorded as cDNA or gDNA derived from T cells, B-cell-depleted T cells, or PBMCs.

Profiling relied on immunoSEQ multiplex PCR, and the TCRdb table lists in-frame clones only, not all of them. Altogether about 120,000 clones are present, 65% to 80% being singletons, with the ten largest covering 5% to 7.5%. V lost 5 bases and J 4 bases, leaving 15 bases between the germline ends. This CDR3 has 14 residues. Per germline, CDR1 SGHDT and CDR2 YYEEEE. Sequencing was done on a sample of peripheral blood. The receptor comes from a man between 65 and 85 years old with acute or convalescent COVID-19. The chain has TRBV5-6 and TRBJ1-2; maybe TRBD1 (6 bases). The CDR3 bases are TGTGCCAGCAGATCACAGGGTTCCCTCTATGGCTACACCTTC. Translation gives CASRSQGSLYGYTF.